These T cell receptor beta chains were read from a single sample in a study of T cells after yellow fever vaccination. TCRdb reanalysed the 5' RACE reads using MiXCR and keeps one entry per CDR3 protein. Among some 99,000 distinct CDR3 sequences listed, approximately 5.5% were seen once. Sequenced material: CD8+ T cells sorted from PBMCs, taken 10 days after the yellow fever booster vaccination. All receptors come from a man between 18 and 29 years old who received the YFV17D yellow fever vaccine. CDR3s include the opening cysteine and the closing phenylalanine or tryptophan. The D gene is left open where the match is weak. Size values are once, few and many counts, or a class for expanded clones, and some rows have none.

V: TRBV29-1; J: TRBJ2-7; size: many; D: .; length: 12; DNA: TGCAGCGTTGAGTCCGGTACCTACGAGCAGTACTTC; CDR3: CSVESGTYEQYF
V: TRBV7-2; J: TRBJ2-1; size: .; D: .; length: 11; DNA: TGTGCCAGCAGCTTAGTCAATGAGCAGTTCTTC; CDR3: CASSLVNEQFF
V: TRBV12-3/TRBV12-4; J: TRBJ2-7; size: many; D: .; length: 12; DNA: TGTGCCAGCGGCCCGGGGTCCTACGAGCAGTACTTC; CDR3: CASGPGSYEQYF
V: TRBV12-3/TRBV12-4; J: TRBJ2-1; size: few; D: TRBD1; length: 14; DNA: TGTGCCAGCAGTCGGGACAGGGGGCTGGATGAGCAGTTCTTC; CDR3: CASSRDRGLDEQFF
V: TRBV12-3/TRBV12-4; J: TRBJ2-3; size: .; D: TRBD2; length: 15; DNA: TGTGCCAGCAGTTTGATAGCGGGGGAATCAGATACGCAGTATTTT; CDR3: CASSLIAGESDTQYF
V: TRBV5-6; J: TRBJ1-3; size: .; D: .; length: 11; DNA: TGTGCCAGCAGCCTCTGGAACACCATATATTTT; CDR3: CASSLWNTIYF
V: TRBV5-1; J: TRBJ2-4; size: .; D: .; length: 13; DNA: TGCGCCAGCAGCTTGGACGGGGGAAACATTCAGTACTTC; CDR3: CASSLDGGNIQYF
V: TRBV10-3; J: TRBJ2-1; size: .; D: TRBD2; length: 17; DNA: TGTGCCATCAGTGAGGAGGTAGCGGGGGGGCCCTACAATGAGCAGTTCTTC; CDR3: CAISEEVAGGPYNEQFF
V: TRBV7-9; J: TRBJ2-2; size: .; D: TRBD1; length: 12; DNA: TGTGCCAGCAGCTTAAGGACAGGGGAACTGTTTTTT; CDR3: CASSLRTGELFF
V: TRBV11-2; J: TRBJ2-3; size: many; D: TRBD2; length: 15; DNA: TGTGCCAGCAGCTTAGTCGGGGGGGCAGTAGATACGCAGTATTTT; CDR3: CASSLVGGAVDTQYF
V: TRBV5-5; J: TRBJ2-5; size: many; D: .; length: 16; DNA: TGTGCCAGCAGCGATCCGGGCAGTCCAAGGTTAGAGACCCAGTACTTC; CDR3: CASSDPGSPRLETQYF
V: TRBV6-5; J: TRBJ1-2; size: few; D: .; length: 11; DNA: TGTGCCAGCAGTTACGATGGCGGCTACACCTTC; CDR3: CASSYDGGYTF
V: TRBV3-1; J: TRBJ2-6; size: few; D: .; length: 19; DNA: TGTGCCAGCAGCTTACAGCGACCCATTGTTTTGTCTGGGGCCAACGTCCTGACTTTC; CDR3: CASSLQRPIVLSGANVLTF
V: TRBV20-1; J: TRBJ1-1; size: .; D: .; length: 13; DNA: TGCAGTGCGAGTGGAAGAGTGAACACTGAAGCTTTCTTT; CDR3: CSASGRVNTEAFF
V: TRBV24-1; J: TRBJ1-6; size: .; D: .; length: 14; DNA: TGTGCCACCCAAGGAGACGGTGATAATTCACCCCTCCACTTT; CDR3: CATQGDGDNSPLHF
V: TRBV7-3; J: TRBJ2-1; size: many; D: TRBD2; length: 19; DNA: TGTGCCAGCAGCTTAGACAGCCCGACTAGCGGGCCTCCCTACAATGAGCAGTTCTTC; CDR3: CASSLDSPTSGPPYNEQFF
V: TRBV7-2; J: TRBJ2-3; size: .; D: TRBD2; length: 18; DNA: TGTGCCAGCAGCTTAGGCCCATTAGCGGGGGCCGGCACAGATACGCAGTATTTT; CDR3: CASSLGPLAGAGTDTQYF
V: TRBV12-3/TRBV12-4; J: TRBJ2-1; size: many; D: .; length: 16; DNA: TGTGCCAGCAGTTTAACAGGGAGGAGCTCCTACAATGAGCAGTTCTTC; CDR3: CASSLTGRSSYNEQFF
V: TRBV6-2/TRBV6-3; J: TRBJ1-5; size: .; D: TRBD1; length: 14; DNA: TGTGCCAGCGACAGGGCCAGGGACAATCAGCCCCAGCATTTT; CDR3: CASDRARDNQPQHF
V: TRBV7-2; J: TRBJ2-1; size: .; D: TRBD2; length: 16; DNA: TGTGCCAGCAGCCCACAGCCCGGGGGGACCTACAATGAGCAGTTCTTC; CDR3: CASSPQPGGTYNEQFF
V: TRBV25-1; J: TRBJ2-7; size: .; D: .; length: 12; DNA: TGTGCCAGCAGTGAATATAACTACGAGCAGTACTTC; CDR3: CASSEYNYEQYF
V: TRBV29-1; J: TRBJ2-3; size: .; D: TRBD1; length: 16; DNA: TGCAGCGTTGAAACTACAGGGGAACAGGGCGCAGATACGCAGTATTTT; CDR3: CSVETTGEQGADTQYF
V: TRBV6-5; J: TRBJ1-4; size: .; D: TRBD1; length: 16; DNA: TGTGCCAGCAGTTACTCTCCAGGACAGGGGAAGGAAAAACTGTTTTTT; CDR3: CASSYSPGQGKEKLFF
V: TRBV4-3; J: TRBJ2-1; size: .; D: .; length: 13; DNA: TGCGCCAGCAGCCAAGGGAGCGTCAATGAGCAGTTCTTC; CDR3: CASSQGSVNEQFF
V: TRBV2; J: TRBJ1-4; size: .; D: TRBD1; length: 18; DNA: TGTGCCAGCACCTTGGGACAGACCCTCGGTTCAACTAATGAAAAACTGTTTTTT; CDR3: CASTLGQTLGSTNEKLFF
V: TRBV7-2; J: TRBJ2-1; size: many; D: TRBD2; length: 15; DNA: TGTGCCAGCAGCTTGGTGACTAGCATGTGGAATGAGCAGTTCTTC; CDR3: CASSLVTSMWNEQFF
V: TRBV7-3; J: TRBJ2-7; size: few; D: .; length: 18; DNA: TGTGCCAGCAGCTTAGGATTATCAAGGTGGGGACCCTCCTACGAGCAGTACTTC; CDR3: CASSLGLSRWGPSYEQYF
V: TRBV12-3/TRBV12-4; J: TRBJ2-3; size: .; D: TRBD2; length: 15; DNA: TGTGCCAGCAACCCTAGCGGGGGGGCCTCAGATACGCAGTATTTT; CDR3: CASNPSGGASDTQYF
V: TRBV7-8; J: TRBJ2-2; size: .; D: .; length: 14; DNA: TGTGCCAGCAGTCGATCATCCGGTTCCGGGGAGCTGTTTTTT; CDR3: CASSRSSGSGELFF
V: TRBV5-1; J: TRBJ2-1; size: many; D: TRBD2; length: 15; DNA: TGCGCCAGCAGCCTGACTAGCGGGGGGGCCCCGGAGCAGTTCTTC; CDR3: CASSLTSGGAPEQFF
V: TRBV19; J: TRBJ2-3; size: many; D: .; length: 16; DNA: TGTGCCAGTAGCCGCGAGTGGGGTTTCAGCACAGATACGCAGTATTTT; CDR3: CASSREWGFSTDTQYF
V: TRBV20-1; J: TRBJ2-5; size: many; D: .; length: 16; DNA: TGCAGTGCTACCTCTCCGACAGCGCTGTACCAAGAGACCCAGTACTTC; CDR3: CSATSPTALYQETQYF
V: TRBV6-6; J: TRBJ2-3; size: few; D: .; length: 14; DNA: TGTGCCAGCAGTAAACGGGGGGCCACAGATACGCAGTATTTT; CDR3: CASSKRGATDTQYF
V: TRBV5-1; J: TRBJ2-3; size: .; D: .; length: 14; DNA: TGCGCCAGCAGCTTGGAGAGGGTCACAGATACGCAGTATTTT; CDR3: CASSLERVTDTQYF
V: TRBV7-6; J: TRBJ2-1; size: many; D: TRBD2; length: 14; DNA: TGTGCCAGCAGCTCTCCGACTAGCCCCCCGGGGCAGTTCTTC; CDR3: CASSSPTSPPGQFF
V: TRBV7-9; J: TRBJ1-2; size: few; D: .; length: 13; DNA: TGTGCCAGCAGCTTCATTACAACCTATGGCTACACCTTC; CDR3: CASSFITTYGYTF
V: TRBV3-1; J: TRBJ2-1; size: few; D: .; length: 16; DNA: TGTGCCAGCAGCCCCCCGCTTACAAGGGTTGGCGATGAGCAGTTCTTC; CDR3: CASSPPLTRVGDEQFF
V: TRBV5-4; J: TRBJ1-1; size: .; D: .; length: 13; DNA: TGTGCCAGCAGTTTCGGTGCGAGTACTGAAGCTTTCTTT; CDR3: CASSFGASTEAFF
V: TRBV7-6; J: TRBJ2-2; size: many; D: .; length: 16; DNA: TGTGCCAGCAGCTTATACAGCAGCACGAACACCGGGGAGCTGTTTTTT; CDR3: CASSLYSSTNTGELFF
V: TRBV7-9; J: TRBJ2-3; size: few; D: .; length: 13; DNA: TGTGCCAGCAGCCCGGAAGTGGCAGATACGCAGTATTTT; CDR3: CASSPEVADTQYF
V: TRBV7-7; J: TRBJ2-3; size: .; D: TRBD2; length: 13; DNA: TGTGCCATCCGGGGGGGGTCGACAGATACGCAGTATTTT; CDR3: CAIRGGSTDTQYF
V: TRBV7-9; J: TRBJ2-1; size: few; D: TRBD2; length: 15; DNA: TGTGCCAGCAGCCGCCGGGGGGGGAGCTACAATGAGCAGTTCTTC; CDR3: CASSRRGGSYNEQFF
V: TRBV29-1; J: TRBJ2-5; size: few; D: TRBD2; length: 15; DNA: TGCAGCGTTGAAGCGCGGGGGGAAAACCAAGAGACCCAGTACTTC; CDR3: CSVEARGENQETQYF
V: TRBV9; J: TRBJ2-2; size: few; D: .; length: 17; DNA: TGTGCCAGCAGCGCCCCAGCTAGTCGACCGAACACCGGGGAGCTGTTTTTT; CDR3: CASSAPASRPNTGELFF
V: TRBV25-1; J: TRBJ2-6; size: few; D: .; length: 16; DNA: TGTGCCAGCGGAGGGACTTCCCGACCTGGGGCCAACGTCCTGACTTTC; CDR3: CASGGTSRPGANVLTF
V: TRBV15; J: TRBJ1-2; size: .; D: .; length: 16; DNA: TGTGCCACCAGCAGAGAAATGGGGTCGAGGTTCAGCGGCTACACCTTC; CDR3: CATSREMGSRFSGYTF
V: TRBV7-2; J: TRBJ2-1; size: .; D: TRBD2; length: 16; DNA: TGTGCCAGCAGAACCGAGACTAGCGGGGTATACAATGAGCAGTTCTTC; CDR3: CASRTETSGVYNEQFF
V: TRBV5-1; J: TRBJ2-3; size: many; D: TRBD1; length: 15; DNA: TGCGCCAGCAGCTTCCGGACAGGGAGCACAGATACGCAGTATTTT; CDR3: CASSFRTGSTDTQYF